These T cell receptor beta chains were read from a single sample in a study of cytomegalovirus exposure and HLA in healthy donors. The table came from immunoSEQ multiplex PCR; TCRdb's copy has only in-frame clones and leaves some out. The sample includes 150,000 or so clones, nearly 80% seen only once; the top ten take approximately 15%. Sequences were obtained from PBMCs. The receptors derive from a woman aged 40 to 50 in good health and CMV-seronegative. Each CDR3 is given without its conserved first and last residue.

V	J	CDR3
TRBV6-1	TRBJ1-5	ASSYRTGNQPQH
TRBV6-5	TRBJ2-7	ATLGHLPPYEQY
TRBV2	TRBJ2-1	ASSESLGVSPGNEQF
TRBV4-2	TRBJ2-4	ASSQQDREAGIQY
TRBV2	TRBJ2-3	ASRVSGGRTDTQY
TRBV18	TRBJ2-1	ASSRTNFYNEQF
TRBV7-2	TRBJ2-3	ASSLLAGHSTDTQY
TRBV29-1	TRBJ1-5	SVVLTGANQPQH
TRBV5-6	TRBJ2-5	ASSQSGLGETQY
TRBV28	TRBJ1-4	ASSSDRGKLF
TRBV5-6	TRBJ2-6	ASSFPLSSGANVLT
TRBV4-3	TRBJ2-7	ASSQEFSTLSYEQY
TRBV9	TRBJ2-7	ASSVDGSSREQY
TRBV7-6	TRBJ2-1	ASSPEVENNEQF
TRBV11-3	TRBJ2-3	ASSTRQGGTDTQY
TRBV10-1	TRBJ1-1	ASRGQGAMNTEAF
TRBV14	TRBJ2-3	ASTGPRSTDTQY
TRBV27	TRBJ2-1	ASSLYPPWTGMNNEQF
TRBV7-9	TRBJ2-1	ASSLGGGGDYEQF
TRBV29-1	TRBJ2-1	SVLTSGSYNEQF
TRBV5-4	TRBJ1-4	ASSHKVSSGVEKLF
TRBV19	TRBJ1-5	ASSIIGQGNQPQH
TRBV15	TRBJ2-7	ATSGGGSSGEQY
TRBV7-2	TRBJ2-2	ASSPQALFRNTGELF
TRBV21-1	TRBJ2-5	ASLPPGEGTQY
TRBV19	TRBJ2-7	ARTLAGVPLEQY
TRBV12-5	TRBJ1-4	ASGGSFQGKLF
TRBV7-8	TRBJ2-7	ASSSTGTPVEQY
TRBV27	TRBJ1-2	ASSFRGTYGYT
TRBV25-1	TRBJ1-5	ASSTGYGRQPQH
TRBV2	TRBJ1-3	ASFGEIGNTIY
TRBV9	TRBJ2-1	ASSVGSGSSYNEQF
TRBV28	TRBJ1-2	ASSQLNTGPGYGYT
TRBV4-1	TRBJ2-6	ASSQGPVGSGANGLT
TRBV5-5	TRBJ2-3	ASSLVLTDTQY
TRBV2	TRBJ2-1	ASRRLAGAYNEQF
TRBV4-3	TRBJ2-5	ASSQVHRAGETQY
TRBV7-2	TRBJ1-1	ASSARQGYTEAF
TRBV13	TRBJ1-6	ASSNRDSNSPLH
TRBV5-6	TRBJ1-5	ASSLLETGNQPQH
TRBV7-9	TRBJ1-6	ASSSGQGAMNSPLH
TRBV6-1	.	ASSEVPRLAVTYEQY
TRBV6-5	TRBJ2-1	ASKTGTALYNEQF